Here is one TCR beta chain with its context. This specimen comes from a study of shared clonotypes between healthy human individuals. Template amounts of about 270 ng DNA, tens of thousands of T cell genomes, were employed in unsorted PBMC replicate PCRs. This table comes from immunoSEQ multiplex PCR, and its TCRdb copy is limited to in-frame clones, with some not included. Of hundreds of thousands of clones in the sample, more than 75% were seen once. CDR3 length: 16 residues. Germline V gives CDR1 SGHRS, CDR2 YFSETQ. V lost 1 base and J 6 bases, leaving 17 bases between the germline ends. Unsorted samples relied on about 90 million PBMCs, which served as the source of genomic DNA.

The gene calls are TRBV5-1 and TRBJ2-1; D possibly corresponds to TRBD2 (6 bases). The receptor's source is a woman aged 35 to 49 in good health. Some clones in this sample may be carry-over from other donors' samples. Specimen: PBMCs. In nucleotides, the CDR3 is TGCGCCAGCAGCTTGTTCGGTCGGCGGGACCGCAATGAGCAGTTCTTC. The encoded protein is CASSLFGRRDRNEQFF.